This T cell receptor (beta chain) was identified in a study of Graves' ophthalmopathy and Graves' hyperthyroidism. The V and J ends lost 2 bases and 0 bases respectively, with 12 bases between them. The germline V gene has CDR1 MDHEN and CDR2 SYDVKM. This CDR3 contains 16 residues. TCR beta CDR3 amplification used RNA transcripts. The authors performed first-round RT-PCR with HTBI primers and then a second-round multiplex PCR. One entry per CDR3 protein, called by TCRdb with MiXCR from the multiplex PCR reads. Here the sample spans some 350,000 distinct CDR3 sequences, about 18% being singletons. This clonotype has a count of ten or more. Patients were left out if they had other autoimmune diseases, uncontrolled infections, pregnancy or lactation.

The chain is built from TRBV28 and TRBJ2-3; D not resolved. Sequencing input: peripheral blood. This clonotype was obtained from an adult woman with stable Graves' hyperthyroidism. As DNA, the CDR3 is TGTGCCAGCAGTTTAAGGACCGTATCTAGCACAGATACGCAGTATTTT. Encoded protein: CASSLRTVSSTDTQYF.